This T cell receptor beta chain originates from a study of STAT5B mutations in CD4+ large granular lymphocyte leukemia. CDR3 length: 14 amino acids. J gave up 1 base and V 4 bases, and 5 bases lay outside the gene matches. The V gene's germline CDR1 is SGHRS and CDR2 YFSETQ. This was a survey-level run. Sequencing used immunoSEQ multiplex PCR; TCRdb keeps in-frame clones, though not all of them. The sample holds about 20,000 clones; 82% are singletons and the top ten take roughly 9%. The source of this sequence is a human donor in good health. Input material: CD4+ T cells from blood buffy coats. The rearrangement joins TRBV5-1 to TRBJ2-7, with 7 bases that match TRBD1. CDR3 residues: CASSGEQGSYEQYF. Here the CDR3 DNA reads TGCGCCAGCAGCGGGGAACAGGGGTCCTACGAGCAGTACTTC.